This T cell receptor (beta chain) was sequenced during a study of shared clonotypes between healthy human individuals. Study information: A couple of women and three men aged 18 to 49 served as donors.

Clones were read by immunoSEQ multiplex PCR, and TCRdb kept only the in-frame ones, dropping some. In the table there are roughly 490,000 clones, around 78% of which are singletons. Overall study results and limits: The genetic and exposure-history diversity represented was limited by few donors.

Comment on this clone: What it recognizes is unknown.

This CDR3 region has 15 residues. Losses at the gene ends were 2 bases for V and 8 bases for J; bases not matched to a gene: 8. Germline V gene data show CDR1 as SNHLY and CDR2 as FYNNEI. The rearrangement links TRBV2 to TRBJ2-3; 9 bases fit TRBD2. The sample comprised PBMCs. The clonotype was recovered from a woman aged 40 to 50 in good health. Some clones in this sample may be carry-over from other donors' samples. The CDR3 DNA reads TGTGCCAGCAGTGAAATCAGCGGGAGGTGGGGTACGCAGTATTTT. Residues: CASSEISGRWGTQYF.